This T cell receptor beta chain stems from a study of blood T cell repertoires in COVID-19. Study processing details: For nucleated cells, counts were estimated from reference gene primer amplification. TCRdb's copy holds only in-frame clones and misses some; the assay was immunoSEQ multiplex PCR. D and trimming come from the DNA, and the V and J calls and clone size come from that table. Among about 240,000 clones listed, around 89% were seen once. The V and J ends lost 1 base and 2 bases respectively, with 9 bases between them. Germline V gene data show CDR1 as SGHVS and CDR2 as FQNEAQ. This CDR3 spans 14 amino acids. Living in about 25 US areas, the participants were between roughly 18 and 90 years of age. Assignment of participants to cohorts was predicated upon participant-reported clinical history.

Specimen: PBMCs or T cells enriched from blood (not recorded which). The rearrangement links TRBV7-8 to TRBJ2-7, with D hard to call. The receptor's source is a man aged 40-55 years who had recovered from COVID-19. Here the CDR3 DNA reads TGTGCCAGCAGCTTAGTCCAGGTGGCCTACGAGCAGTACTTC. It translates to CASSLVQVAYEQYF. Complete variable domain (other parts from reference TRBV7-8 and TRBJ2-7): GAGVSQSPRYKVAKRGQDVALRCDPISGHVSLFWYQQALGQGPEFLTYFQNEAQLDKSGLPSDRFFAERPEGSVSTLKIQRTQQEDSAVYLCASSLVQVAYEQYFGPGTRLTVT.